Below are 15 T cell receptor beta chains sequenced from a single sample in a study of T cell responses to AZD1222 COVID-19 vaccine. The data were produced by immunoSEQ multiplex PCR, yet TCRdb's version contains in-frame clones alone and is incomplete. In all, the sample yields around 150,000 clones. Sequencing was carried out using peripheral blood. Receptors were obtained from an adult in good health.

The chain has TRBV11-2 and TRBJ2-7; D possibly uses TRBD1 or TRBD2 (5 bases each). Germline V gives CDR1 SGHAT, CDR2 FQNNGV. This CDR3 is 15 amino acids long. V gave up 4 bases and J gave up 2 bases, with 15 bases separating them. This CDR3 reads CASSSLTGRPYEQYF. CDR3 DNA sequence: TGTGCCAGCAGCTCCCTGACGGGACGGCCCTACGAGCAGTACTTC.

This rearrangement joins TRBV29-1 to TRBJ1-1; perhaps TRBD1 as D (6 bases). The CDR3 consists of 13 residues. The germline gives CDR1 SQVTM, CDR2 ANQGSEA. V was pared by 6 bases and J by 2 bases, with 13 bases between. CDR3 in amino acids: CSVHEGVNTEAFF. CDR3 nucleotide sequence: TGCAGCGTACACGAGGGGGTAAACACTGAAGCTTTCTTT.

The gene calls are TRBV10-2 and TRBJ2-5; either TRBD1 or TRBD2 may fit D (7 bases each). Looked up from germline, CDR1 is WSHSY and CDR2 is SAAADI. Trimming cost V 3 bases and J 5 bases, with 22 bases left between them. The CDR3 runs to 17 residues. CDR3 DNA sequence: TGCGCCAGCAGTGAACTCCGCAGGGGGGGAGCTGGGGAGACCCAGTACTTC. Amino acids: CASSELRRGGAGETQYF.

In DNA form, the CDR3 reads TGTGCCAGCAGCCGCATCCCCGGGAATCAGGATGAGCAGTTCTTC. Its translation is CASSRIPGNQDEQFF. The chain links TRBV7-2 to TRBJ2-1, with D possibly TRBD2 on 5 matching bases. Germline values: CDR1 SGHTA, CDR2 FQGNSA. V shed 5 bases and J shed 8 bases, with 19 bases lying between them. The CDR3 length is 15 residues.

The CDR3 sequence: CASSQGTGAYEQYF. The CDR3 DNA reads TGTGCCAGCAGCCAAGGGACAGGAGCCTACGAGCAGTACTTC. The V and J genes are TRBV11-2 and TRBJ2-7, with 8 bases matching TRBD1. The CDR3 is made up of 14 amino acids. Germline V gives CDR1 SGHAT, CDR2 FQNNGV. V gave up 5 bases and J gave up 2 bases; unmatched junction bases: 5.

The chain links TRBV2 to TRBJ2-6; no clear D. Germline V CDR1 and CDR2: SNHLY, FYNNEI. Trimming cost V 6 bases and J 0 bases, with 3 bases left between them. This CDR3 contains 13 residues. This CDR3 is CASRHSGANVLTF. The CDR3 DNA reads TGTGCCAGCAGACACTCTGGGGCCAACGTCCTGACTTTC.

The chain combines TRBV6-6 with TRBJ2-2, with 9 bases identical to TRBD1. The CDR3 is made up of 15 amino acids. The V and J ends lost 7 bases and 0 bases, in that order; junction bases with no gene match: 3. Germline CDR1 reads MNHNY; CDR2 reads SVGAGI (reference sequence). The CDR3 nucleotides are TGTGCCAGCATACGACAGGGGGCGAACACCGGGGAGCTGTTTTTT. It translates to CASIRQGANTGELFF.

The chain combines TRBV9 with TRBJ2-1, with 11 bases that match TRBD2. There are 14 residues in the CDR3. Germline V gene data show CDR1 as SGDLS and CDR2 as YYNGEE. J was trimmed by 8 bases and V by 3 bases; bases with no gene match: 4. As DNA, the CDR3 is TGTGCCAGCAGCGCGACTAGCGGGGATTATGAGCAGTTCTTC. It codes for CASSATSGDYEQFF. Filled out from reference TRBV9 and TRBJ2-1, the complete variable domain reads DSGVTQTPKHLITATGQRVTLRCSPRSGDLSVYWYQQSLDQGLQFLIQYYNGEERAKGNILERFSAQQFPDLHSELNLSSLELGDSALYFCASSATSGDYEQFFGPGTRLTVL.

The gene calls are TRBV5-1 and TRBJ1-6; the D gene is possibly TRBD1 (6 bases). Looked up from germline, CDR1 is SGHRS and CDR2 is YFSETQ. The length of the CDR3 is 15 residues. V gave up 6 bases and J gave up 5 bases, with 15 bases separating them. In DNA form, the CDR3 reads TGCGCCAGCAACCTCGGGGGCCGCGATAATTCACCCCTCCACTTT. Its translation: CASNLGGRDNSPLHF.

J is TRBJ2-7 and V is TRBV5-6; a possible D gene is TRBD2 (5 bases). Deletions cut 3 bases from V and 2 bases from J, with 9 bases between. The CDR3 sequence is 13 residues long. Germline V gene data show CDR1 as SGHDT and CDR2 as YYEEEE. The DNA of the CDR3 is TGTGCCAGCAGCTCGGACTTGCCCTACGAGCAGTACTTC. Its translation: CASSSDLPYEQYF.

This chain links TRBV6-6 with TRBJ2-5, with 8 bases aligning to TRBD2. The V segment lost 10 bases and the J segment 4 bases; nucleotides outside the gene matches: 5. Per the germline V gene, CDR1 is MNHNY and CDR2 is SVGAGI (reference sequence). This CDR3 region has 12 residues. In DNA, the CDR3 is TGTGCCACCGGGGGGGCGGGAGAGACCCAGTACTTC. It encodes CATGGAGETQYF.

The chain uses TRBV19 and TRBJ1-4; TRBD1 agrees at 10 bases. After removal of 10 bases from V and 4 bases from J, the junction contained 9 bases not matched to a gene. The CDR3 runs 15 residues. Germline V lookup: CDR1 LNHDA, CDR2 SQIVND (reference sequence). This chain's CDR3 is CATRTGGRGNEKLFF. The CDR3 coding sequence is TGTGCCACTCGGACAGGGGGAAGGGGTAATGAAAAACTGTTTTTT.

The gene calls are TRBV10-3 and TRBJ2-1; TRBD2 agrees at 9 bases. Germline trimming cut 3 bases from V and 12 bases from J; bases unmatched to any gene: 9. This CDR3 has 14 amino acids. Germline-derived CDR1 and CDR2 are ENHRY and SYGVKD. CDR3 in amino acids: CAISDGSGGGGQFF. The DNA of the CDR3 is TGTGCCATCAGTGACGGTAGCGGGGGAGGAGGGCAGTTCTTC.

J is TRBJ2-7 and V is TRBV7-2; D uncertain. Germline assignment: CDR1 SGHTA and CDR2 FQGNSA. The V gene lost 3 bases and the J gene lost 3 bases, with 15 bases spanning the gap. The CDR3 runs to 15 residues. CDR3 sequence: CASSFGRQSYYEQYF. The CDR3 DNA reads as TGTGCCAGCAGCTTCGGTAGGCAGAGCTACTACGAGCAGTACTTC.

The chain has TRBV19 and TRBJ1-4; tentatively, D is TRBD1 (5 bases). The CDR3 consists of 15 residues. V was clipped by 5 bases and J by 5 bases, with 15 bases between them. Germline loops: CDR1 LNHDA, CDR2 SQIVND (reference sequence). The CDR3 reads CASSSETGSNEKLFF. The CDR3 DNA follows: TGTGCCAGTAGTTCCGAAACAGGTTCGAATGAAAAACTGTTTTTT.